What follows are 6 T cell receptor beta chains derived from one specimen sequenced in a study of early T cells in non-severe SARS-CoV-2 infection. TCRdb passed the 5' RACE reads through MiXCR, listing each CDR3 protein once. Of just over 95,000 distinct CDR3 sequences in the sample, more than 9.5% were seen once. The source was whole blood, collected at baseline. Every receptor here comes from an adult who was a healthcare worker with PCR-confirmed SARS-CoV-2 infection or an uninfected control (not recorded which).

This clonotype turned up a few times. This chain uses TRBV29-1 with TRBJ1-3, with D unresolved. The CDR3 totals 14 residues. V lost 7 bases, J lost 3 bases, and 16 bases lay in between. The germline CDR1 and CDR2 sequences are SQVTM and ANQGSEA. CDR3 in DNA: TGCAGCGCTCAACCCCAGGAATATGGAAACACCATATATTTT. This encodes CSAQPQEYGNTIYF.

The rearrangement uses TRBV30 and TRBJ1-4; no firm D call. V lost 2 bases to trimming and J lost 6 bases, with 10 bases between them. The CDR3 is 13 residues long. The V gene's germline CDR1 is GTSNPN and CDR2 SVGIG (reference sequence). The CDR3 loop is CAWSRLRDEKLFF. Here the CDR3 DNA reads TGTGCCTGGAGTCGACTCCGGGATGAAAAACTGTTTTTT.

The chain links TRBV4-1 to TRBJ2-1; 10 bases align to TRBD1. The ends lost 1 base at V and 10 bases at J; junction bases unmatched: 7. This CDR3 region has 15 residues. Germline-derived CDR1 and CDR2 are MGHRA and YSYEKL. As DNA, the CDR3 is TGCGCCAGCAGCCAAGTTGGGACAGGGGCATGGGAGCAGTTCTTC. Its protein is CASSQVGTGAWEQFF.

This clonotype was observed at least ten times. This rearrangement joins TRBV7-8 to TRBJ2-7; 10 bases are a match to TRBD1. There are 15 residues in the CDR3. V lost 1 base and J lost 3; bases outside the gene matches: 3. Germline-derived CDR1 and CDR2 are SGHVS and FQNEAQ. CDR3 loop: CASSLGQGALYEQYF. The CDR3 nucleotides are TGTGCCAGCAGCTTAGGACAGGGGGCACTCTACGAGCAGTACTTC. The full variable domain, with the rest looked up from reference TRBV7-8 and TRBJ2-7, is GAGVSQSPRYKVAKRGQDVALRCDPISGHVSLFWYQQALGQGPEFLTYFQNEAQLDKSGLPSDRFFAERPEGSVSTLKIQRTQQEDSAVYLCASSLGQGALYEQYFGPGTRLTVT.

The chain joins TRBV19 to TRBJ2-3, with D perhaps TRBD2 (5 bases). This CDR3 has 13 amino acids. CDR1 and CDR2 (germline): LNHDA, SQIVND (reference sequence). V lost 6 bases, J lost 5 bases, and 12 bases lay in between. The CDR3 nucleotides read TGTGCCAGTAGAGCCATGGGAGTAGATACGCAGTATTTT. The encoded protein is CASRAMGVDTQYF.

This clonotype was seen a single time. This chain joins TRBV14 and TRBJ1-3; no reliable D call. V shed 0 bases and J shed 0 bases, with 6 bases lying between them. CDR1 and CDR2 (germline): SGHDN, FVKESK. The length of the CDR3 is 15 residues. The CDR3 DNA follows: TGTGCCAGCAGCCAAGAAATTTCCTCTGGAAACACCATATATTTT. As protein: CASSQEISSGNTIYF.